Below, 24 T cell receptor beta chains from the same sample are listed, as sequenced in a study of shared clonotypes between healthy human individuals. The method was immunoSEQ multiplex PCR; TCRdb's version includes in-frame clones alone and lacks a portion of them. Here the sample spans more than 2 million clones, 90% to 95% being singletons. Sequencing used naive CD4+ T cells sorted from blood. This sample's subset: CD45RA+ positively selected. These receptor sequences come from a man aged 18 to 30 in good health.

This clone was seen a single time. The CDR3 sequence is CASSVSGGGRQGGYTF. In DNA, the CDR3 is TGTGCCAGCAGTGTATCCGGCGGGGGCCGCCAGGGTGGCTACACCTTC. The gene calls are TRBV6-1 and TRBJ1-2, with D possibly matching TRBD1 (6 bases). The V and J ends lost 4 bases and 7 bases respectively, with 22 bases between them. Germline V gene sequence: CDR1 MNHNS, CDR2 SASEGT. This CDR3 has 16 residues.

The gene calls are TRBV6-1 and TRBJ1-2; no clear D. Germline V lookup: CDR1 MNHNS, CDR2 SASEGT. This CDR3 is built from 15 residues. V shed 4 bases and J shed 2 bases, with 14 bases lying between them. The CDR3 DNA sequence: TGTGCCAGCAGTGTAGCAGACATTGCGAACTATGGCTACACCTTC. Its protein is CASSVADIANYGYTF.

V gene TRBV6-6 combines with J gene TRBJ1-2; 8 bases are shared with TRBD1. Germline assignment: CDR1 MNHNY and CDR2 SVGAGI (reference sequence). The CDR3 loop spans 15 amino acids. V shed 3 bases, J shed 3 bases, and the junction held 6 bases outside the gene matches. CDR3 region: CASSYADRGDYGYTF. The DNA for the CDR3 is TGTGCCAGCAGTTATGCCGACAGGGGCGACTATGGCTACACCTTC.

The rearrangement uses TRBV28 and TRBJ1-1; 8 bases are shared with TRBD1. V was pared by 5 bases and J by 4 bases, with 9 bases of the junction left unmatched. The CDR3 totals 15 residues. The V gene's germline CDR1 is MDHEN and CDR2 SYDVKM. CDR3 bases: TGTGCCAGCAGTAGTGGACAGGGTCGAGGCACTGAAGCTTTCTTT. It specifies CASSSGQGRGTEAFF.

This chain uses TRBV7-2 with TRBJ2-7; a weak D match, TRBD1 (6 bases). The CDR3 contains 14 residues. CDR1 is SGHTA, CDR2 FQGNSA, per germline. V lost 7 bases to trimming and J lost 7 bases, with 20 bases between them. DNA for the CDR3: TGTGCCAGCACCACTGGGCAGGGGCCACGAGAGCAGTACTTC. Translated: CASTTGQGPREQYF. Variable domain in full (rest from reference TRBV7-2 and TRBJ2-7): GAGVSQSPSNKVTEKGKDVELRCDPISGHTALYWYRQSLGQGLEFLIYFQGNSAPDKSGLPSDRFSAERTGGSVSTLTIQRTQQEDSAVYLCASTTGQGPREQYFGPGTRLTVT.

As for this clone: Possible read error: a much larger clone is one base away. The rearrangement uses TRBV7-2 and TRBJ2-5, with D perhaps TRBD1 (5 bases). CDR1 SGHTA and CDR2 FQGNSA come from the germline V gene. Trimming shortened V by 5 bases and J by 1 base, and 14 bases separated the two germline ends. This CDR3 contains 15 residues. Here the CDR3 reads CASSRGSRFQETQYF. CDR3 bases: TGTGCCAGCAGCAGGGGCTCAAGGTTCCAAGAGACCCAGTACTTC.

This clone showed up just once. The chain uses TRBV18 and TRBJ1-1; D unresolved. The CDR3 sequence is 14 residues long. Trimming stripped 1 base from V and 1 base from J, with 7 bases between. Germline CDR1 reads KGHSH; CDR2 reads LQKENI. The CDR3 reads CASSPRQKNTEAFF. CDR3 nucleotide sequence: TGTGCCAGCTCACCACGACAAAAGAACACTGAAGCTTTCTTT.

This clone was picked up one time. The CDR3 DNA sequence: TGTGCCAGCAGGGAGGCGGACAGGAGCAATCAGCCCCAGCATTTT. Translation: CASREADRSNQPQHF. This chain connects TRBV2 to TRBJ1-5; 7 positions match TRBD1. Looked up from germline, CDR1 is SNHLY and CDR2 is FYNNEI. This CDR3 comprises 15 residues. Trimming cost V 6 bases and J 1 base; bases outside gene matches: 6.

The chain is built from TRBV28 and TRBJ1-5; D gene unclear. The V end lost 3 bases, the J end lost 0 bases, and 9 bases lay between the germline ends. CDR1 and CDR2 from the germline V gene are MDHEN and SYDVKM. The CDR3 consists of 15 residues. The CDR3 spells CASSFRGYSNQPQHF. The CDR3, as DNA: TGTGCCAGCAGTTTTCGGGGTTATAGCAATCAGCCCCAGCATTTT.

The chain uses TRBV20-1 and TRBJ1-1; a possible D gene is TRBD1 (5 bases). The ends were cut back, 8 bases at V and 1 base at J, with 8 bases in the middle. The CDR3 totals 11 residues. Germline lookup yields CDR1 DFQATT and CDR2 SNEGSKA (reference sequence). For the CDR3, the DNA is TGCAGTTGGGGGGGGAACACTGAAGCTTTCTTT. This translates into CSWGGNTEAFF.

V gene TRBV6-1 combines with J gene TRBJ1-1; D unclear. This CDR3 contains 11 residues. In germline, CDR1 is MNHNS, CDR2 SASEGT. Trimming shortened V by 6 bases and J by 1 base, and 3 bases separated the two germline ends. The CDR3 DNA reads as TGTGCCAGCAGACAGAACACTGAAGCTTTCTTT. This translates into CASRQNTEAFF.

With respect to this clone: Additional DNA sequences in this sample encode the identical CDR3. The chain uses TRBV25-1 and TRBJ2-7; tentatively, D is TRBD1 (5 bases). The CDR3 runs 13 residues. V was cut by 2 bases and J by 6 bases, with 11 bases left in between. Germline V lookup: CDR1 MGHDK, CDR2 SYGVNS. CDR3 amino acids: CASSEVGQGEQYF. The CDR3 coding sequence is TGTGCCAGCAGTGAAGTGGGGCAGGGCGAGCAGTACTTC.

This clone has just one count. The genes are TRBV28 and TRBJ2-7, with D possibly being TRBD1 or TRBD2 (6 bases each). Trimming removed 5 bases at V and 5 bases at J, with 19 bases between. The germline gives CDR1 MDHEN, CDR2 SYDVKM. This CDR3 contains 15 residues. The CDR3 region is CASSPLFGGGHEQYF. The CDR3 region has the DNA TGTGCCAGCAGTCCCCTGTTCGGTGGGGGGCACGAGCAGTACTTC.

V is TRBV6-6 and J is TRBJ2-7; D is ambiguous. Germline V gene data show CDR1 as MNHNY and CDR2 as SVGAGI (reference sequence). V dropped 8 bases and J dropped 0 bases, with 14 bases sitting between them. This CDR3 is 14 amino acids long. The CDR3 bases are TGTGCCAGCGGCCCGGACGGGTACTCCTACGAGCAGTACTTC. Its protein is CASGPDGYSYEQYF.

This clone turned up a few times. The CDR3 nucleotides are TGTGCCAGCAGCCCCTTTATAGTTAACTATGGCTACACCTTC. Its translation: CASSPFIVNYGYTF. The chain carries TRBV7-8 and TRBJ1-2; D is undetermined. The CDR3 has 14 residues. V gave up 5 bases and J gave up 1 base, with 11 bases separating them. The germline CDR1 and CDR2 sequences are SGHVS and FQNEAQ.

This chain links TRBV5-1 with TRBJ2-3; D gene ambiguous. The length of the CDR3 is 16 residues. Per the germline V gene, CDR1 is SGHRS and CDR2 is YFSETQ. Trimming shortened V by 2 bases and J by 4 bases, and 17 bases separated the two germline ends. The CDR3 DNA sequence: TGCGCCAGCAGCTTATTTATTGGATCTTCTTCAGATACGCAGTATTTT. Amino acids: CASSLFIGSSSDTQYF. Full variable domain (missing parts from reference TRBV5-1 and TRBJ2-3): KAGVTQTPRYLIKTRGQQVTLSCSPISGHRSVSWYQQTPGQGLQFLFEYFSETQRNKGNFPGRFSGRQFSNSRSEMNVSTLELGDSALYLCASSLFIGSSSDTQYFGPGTRLTVL.

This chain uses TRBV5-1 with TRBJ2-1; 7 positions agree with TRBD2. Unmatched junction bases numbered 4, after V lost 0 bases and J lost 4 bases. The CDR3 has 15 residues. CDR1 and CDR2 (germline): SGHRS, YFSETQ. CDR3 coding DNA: TGCGCCAGCAGCTTGGAGACTAGCCCTTACAATGAGCAGTTCTTC. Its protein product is CASSLETSPYNEQFF.

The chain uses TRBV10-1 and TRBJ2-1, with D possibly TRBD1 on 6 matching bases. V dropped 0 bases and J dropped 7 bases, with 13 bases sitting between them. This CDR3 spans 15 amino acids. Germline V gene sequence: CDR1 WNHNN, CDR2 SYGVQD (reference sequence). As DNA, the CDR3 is TGCGCCAGCAGTGAGTCCGAACAGGGATTGAATGAGCAGTTCTTC. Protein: CASSESEQGLNEQFF.

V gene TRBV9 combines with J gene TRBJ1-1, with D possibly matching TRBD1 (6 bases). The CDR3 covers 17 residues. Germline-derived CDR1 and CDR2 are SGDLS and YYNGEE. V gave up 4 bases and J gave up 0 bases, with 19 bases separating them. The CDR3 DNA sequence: TGTGCCAGCAGCCTCGGACAGCAAATGGCGATGAACACTGAAGCTTTCTTT. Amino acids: CASSLGQQMAMNTEAFF.

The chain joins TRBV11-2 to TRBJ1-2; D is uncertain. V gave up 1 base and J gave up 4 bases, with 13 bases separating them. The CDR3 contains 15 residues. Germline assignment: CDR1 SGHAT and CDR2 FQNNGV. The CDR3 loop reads CASSLGTVSGYGYTF. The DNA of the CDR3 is TGTGCCAGCAGCTTAGGTACAGTCTCGGGCTATGGCTACACCTTC.

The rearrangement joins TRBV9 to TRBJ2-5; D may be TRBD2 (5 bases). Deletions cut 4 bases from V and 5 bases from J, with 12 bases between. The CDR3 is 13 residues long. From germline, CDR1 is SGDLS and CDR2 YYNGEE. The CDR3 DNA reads TGTGCCAGCAGCCCCTTAGTAGCGGAGACCCAGTACTTC. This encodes CASSPLVAETQYF.

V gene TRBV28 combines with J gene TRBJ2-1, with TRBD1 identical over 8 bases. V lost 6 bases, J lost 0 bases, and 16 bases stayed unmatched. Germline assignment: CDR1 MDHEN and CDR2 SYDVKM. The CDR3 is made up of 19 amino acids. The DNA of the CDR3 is TGTGCCAGCAGACACAGTCTGAGTCGGACAGGGAGCTCCTACAATGAGCAGTTCTTC. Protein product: CASRHSLSRTGSSYNEQFF.

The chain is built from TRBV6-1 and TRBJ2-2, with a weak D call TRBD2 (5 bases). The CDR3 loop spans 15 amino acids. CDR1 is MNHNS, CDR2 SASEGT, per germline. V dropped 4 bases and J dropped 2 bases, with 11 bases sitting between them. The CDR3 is CASSGGFSNTGELFF. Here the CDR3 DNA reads TGTGCCAGCAGTGGAGGGTTCTCAAACACCGGGGAGCTGTTTTTT.

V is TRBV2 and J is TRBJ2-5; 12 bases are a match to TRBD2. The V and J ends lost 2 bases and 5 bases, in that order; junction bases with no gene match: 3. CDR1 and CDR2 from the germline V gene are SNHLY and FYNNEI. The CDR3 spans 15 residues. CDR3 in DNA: TGTGCCAGCAGTGAACCTCTAGCGGGAGGGGAGACCCAGTACTTC. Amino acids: CASSEPLAGGETQYF. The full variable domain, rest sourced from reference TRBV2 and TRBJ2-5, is EPEVTQTPSHQVTQMGQEVILRCVPISNHLYFYWYRQILGQKVEFLVSFYNNEISEKSEIFDDQFSVERPDGSNFTLKIRSTKLEDSAMYFCASSEPLAGGETQYFGPGTRLLVL.